This TCR beta chain was found in a study of blood T cell repertoires in COVID-19. About the research overall: Samples taken during acute and convalescent COVID-19 were collected in the United States, Italy and Spain. The analysed material was cDNA or gDNA that came from T cells, B-cell-depleted T cells, or PBMCs.

In regard to this clone: Other nucleotide sequences in the sample specify the same CDR3.

The CDR3 sequence is 15 residues long. The V and J ends lost 6 bases and 2 bases, in that order; junction bases with no gene match: 4. Germline CDR1 reads SGHTA; CDR2 reads FQGNSA. Produced via immunoSEQ multiplex PCR; TCRdb's table is partial and in-frame only. Of over 90,000 clones listed, roughly 76% were seen once; the top ten hold less than 6%. This chain uses TRBV7-2 with TRBJ2-3, with 11 bases that match TRBD2. This clonotype was obtained from a man older than 75 with COVID-19, enrolled during active disease. The source material was peripheral blood. CDR3: CASSWTSGSTDTQYF. The CDR3 coding sequence is TGTGCCAGCAGTTGGACTAGCGGGTCCACAGATACGCAGTATTTT.